This T cell receptor (beta chain) was recovered during a study of T cell changes during pregnancy in multiple sclerosis. The method was immunoSEQ multiplex PCR; TCRdb's version includes in-frame clones alone and lacks a portion of them. Of 50,000 to 80,000 clones listed, 92% were seen once; the top ten hold roughly 1.4%. The CDR3 contains 14 residues. V gave up 4 bases and J gave up 10 bases, with 17 bases separating them. Per the germline V gene, CDR1 is MGHRA and CDR2 is YSYEKL. The origin of this receptor is a female donor with multiple sclerosis, enrolled in a pregnancy study. This chain joins TRBV4-1 and TRBJ1-5, with TRBD1 as a possible D gene (6 bases). The sample in question was peripheral blood, obtained in the second trimester of pregnancy. This CDR3 reads CASSLEQRGFPQHF. Written as DNA, the CDR3 is TGCGCCAGCAGCCTAGAGCAGAGGGGGTTTCCCCAGCATTTT.